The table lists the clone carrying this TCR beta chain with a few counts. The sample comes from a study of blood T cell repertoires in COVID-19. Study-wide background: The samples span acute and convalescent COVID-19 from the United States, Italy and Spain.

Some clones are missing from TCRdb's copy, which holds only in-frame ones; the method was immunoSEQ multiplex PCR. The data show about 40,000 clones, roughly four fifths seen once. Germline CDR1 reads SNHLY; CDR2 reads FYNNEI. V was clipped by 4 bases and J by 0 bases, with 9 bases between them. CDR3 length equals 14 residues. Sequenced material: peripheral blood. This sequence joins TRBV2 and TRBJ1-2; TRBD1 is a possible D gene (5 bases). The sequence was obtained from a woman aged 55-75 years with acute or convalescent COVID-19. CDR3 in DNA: TGTGCCAGCAGTGGGGCAGGGACTAACTATGGCTACACCTTC. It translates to CASSGAGTNYGYTF.